This T cell receptor (beta chain) was sequenced for a study of cytomegalovirus exposure and HLA in healthy donors listed by TCRdb under 2017. Study-wide context: According to an earlier analysis of 450 to 650 of the donors, some 180 million T cells yielded over 100 million unique TCR beta sequences and approximately 300 Gb of sequence data. Besides the first cohort of 666 subjects, a separate validation cohort made up of roughly 130 different subjects was used. Several DR-DQ haplotypes were handled as single units for association and clustering because linkage in the cohort was strong. Of the roughly 400 genotyped donors, roughly 80% fell in the genetic ancestry cluster associated with self-reported Caucasian donors. To predict cytomegalovirus infection status, the study combined high-throughput TCR immunosequencing, statistical association of individual TCRs with disease status, and machine learning. Alongside the repertoire data, information on donor age, sex, ethnicity and CMV serostatus was compiled. The number of typed donors differed by locus: roughly 629-630 for A, B, C, DRB1 and DQB1; approximately 540 for DQA1; approximately 610 for DPA1; and 400 to 480 for DPB1. HLA typing included class I and class II loci at four-digit resolution. The study was designed to test whether signatures of past pathogen exposure could be identified by cataloging public T cell receptors. The later analysis used no new phenotypic data to find candidate immune exposures, relying instead on TCR beta sequences and their occurrence across donors. Approximately 330 gigabases of sequencing data and 70 million to 100 million unique TCR sequences made up an early release that covered roughly 670 HLA-typed donors. All discovery cohort repertoires had been generated on a single sequencing platform. Among 300 to 450 genotyped donors of the cohort, an average of about 240,000 unique TCR beta nucleotide sequences were sequenced per donor, around a sixth of them non-productive. In a later analysis, previously published TCR beta repertoires from several hundred donors were re-analyzed and high-resolution HLA genotyping was added so that TCR occurrence patterns could be studied. An earlier analysis of roughly 600 of the donors used high-throughput TCR beta sequencing to judge whether each TCR beta V gene segment behaved as functional or pseudogenic. Using immunosequencing, the study profiled T cell repertoires from fewer than 850 subjects and related those repertoires to cytomegalovirus serostatus. A later genetic analysis used genome-wide SNP genotypes for about 65% of the 666 donors, treating that subset as a discovery cohort.

What the work shows at the level of the full study, not this receptor alone: Correlated functional status among segregating V segments might reflect linkage disequilibrium, but an unknown experimental factor could not be ruled out. Immune exposure information for the cohort was limited to CMV serostatus. A later genetic analysis reported fewer N-insertions in productive TCRs among donors in an Asian-associated ancestry cluster than the 666-donor mean. In vitro tests confirmed that a few of the cytomegalovirus-associated TCR beta chains recognize cytomegalovirus antigens. Because HLA typing was missing for some donors at each locus, association tests included only the typed subset. The classifier was reported to diagnose cytomegalovirus status with high specificity and sensitivity in both the original cohort and the validation cohort. The authors suggested that the approach could potentially be generalized to other disease states and immunological phenotypes. Some IMGT-functional V segments, including TRBV6-2 and TRBV6-3, could not be told apart with the 87-base-pair reads, so those segments were excluded. Broadly in line with IMGT annotations, most TCR beta V segments showed up in productive rearrangements about 87% or about 30% of the time in an earlier analysis of 587 of the donors. When HLA alleles, especially DR and DQ, strongly co-occurred, attributing TCR associations to individual alleles was difficult. In a later analysis, around 17,000 TCR beta sequences were associated with specific HLA alleles at a false discovery rate of 0.05. Because counts were too low, roughly 18 rarely observed V segments, including chromosome 9 orphons, were left out of the earlier analysis of a few hundred of the donors. Compared with equally common non-associated chains, HLA-associated TCR beta chains in a later analysis were more clonally expanded and had lower generation probabilities. Several of the top co-occurrence clusters appeared to be linked to parvovirus B19, influenza, CMV and Epstein-Barr virus, according to a later analysis. A later analysis found that TCR association rates varied across HLA loci, with DRB1 alleles showing the most associated TCRs and HLA-C alleles the fewest. Across donors, most TCR sequences were observed very rarely, whereas some public TCRs were present in many individuals. In a later genetic analysis, a missense DCLRE1C variant was associated with V-gene and J-gene trimming of TCR beta chains, and the association was replicated in an independent cohort. Presence/absence analyses assumed roughly uniform sequencing depth across donors, an assumption that may not hold. The study listed 150 to 200 TCR beta chains as associated with cytomegalovirus. A further reported finding was that TCR beta sequences accurately predicted the HLA-A and HLA-B alleles for most subjects in the first cohort. According to a later analysis, most CMV-associated TCR beta chains appeared to be HLA-restricted, and the HLA associations seemed to be driven largely by CMV exposure. In this cohort, only TCR beta chains were sequenced, and detectable features were limited by the absence of alpha or paired-chain data. A cluster of highly shared sequence variants was judged likely to be a technical artifact of the sequencing pipeline.

Of note for this clone: This clone's antigen is unknown. No base quality values were provided; no much bigger clone lies one nucleotide off.

V and J are trimmed by 9 bases and 6 bases, and the gene matches miss 6 bases of the junction. The germline V gene (reference sequence) specifies LNHDA as CDR1 and SQIVND as CDR2. From the cysteine up to the phenylalanine, the CDR3 has a length of 13 residues. Only the CDR3 portion is preserved as DNA: 39 bases, with reading frame beginning at the first base. In total, 600 or so healthy bone marrow donors made up the cohort. All cohort members were sampled while nominally healthy, although unrecorded immune exposures were likely present. The donor tested CMV seronegative, placing the donor among the roughly 350 seronegative members of the cohort. Every donor gave a peripheral blood sample, and the peripheral blood mononuclear cells from that sample were used for TCR beta sequencing. The Qiagen DNeasy Blood Extraction Kit was used to extract genomic DNA from the blood cell samples. Library construction relied on the immunoSEQ multiplex PCR assay. The multiplex PCR relied on a mix of 60 forward primers for TCR Vbeta segments and 13 reverse primers for TCR Jbeta segments. Amplification of the CDR3 region of rearranged TCR beta genes was performed with a multiplex PCR assay on genomic DNA. Amplified TCR beta libraries were sequenced as 87-base-pair reads on the Illumina HiSeq System. The authors processed their data as follows. A later analysis counted about 80 million unique TCR beta chains across the roughly 700 repertoires, and around 9.9 million of these chains were shared by at least two donors. To remove PCR and sequencing errors, raw reads were error-corrected and collapsed into unique sequences using a nearest-neighbor algorithm that merged closely related sequences. To assign V, D and J gene segments, CDR3 sequences were aligned to IMGT reference sequences. Each retained sequence needed at least a six-nucleotide match to both a V gene segment and a J gene segment. A rearrangement counted as productive if the CDR3 had no stop codons and remained in frame with V and J, and every other rearrangement counted as non-productive. Following IMGT convention, CDR3 was defined as the stretch from the second conserved V-encoded cysteine up to the conserved J-encoded phenylalanine. In an earlier analysis of 587 of the donors, sequences lacking an unambiguous match to a single V gene segment were excluded. An earlier analysis of 450 to 650 of the donors called V segments functional above 56.7% productive rearrangements and segregating when the between-donor standard deviation exceeded 5%. A statistical classification framework was built for diagnosing cytomegalovirus status from the catalog of TCR beta chain sequences. In a later analysis, TCR nucleotide sequences were compared against IMGT/GENE-DB human TR gene sequences so that V and J genes could be assigned. Using the TCRdist pipeline, a later analysis assigned CDR3 sequences along with most-parsimonious VDJ recombination scenarios. In a later analysis, every TCR beta chain was defined by the combination of its CDR3 amino acid sequence and its V-gene family, and reads without a unique V-gene family were dropped. In a later analysis, a few hundred highly shared, low-generation-probability nucleotide sequences were removed to address suspected cross-contamination and a sequencing artifact. A later analysis calculated a clonal expansion index for each public chain from normalized within-repertoire ranks of inferred template counts. In a later analysis, generation probabilities were computed with a VDJ recombination model fitted to out-of-frame rearrangements, and the resulting probabilities were checked against IGoR. A later analysis scored TCR-TCR, TCR-HLA and TCR-CMV co-occurrence with hypergeometric tests, applying a repertoire-size bias correction to TCR pairs. To estimate false discovery rates, a later analysis permuted the HLA or CMV assignments 20 times. In a later analysis, co-occurring TCRs were grouped with DBSCAN, and TCRdist sequence similarity was added when clustering was performed within HLA-allele-positive subsets. Repertoires with fewer than 30,000 or more than 120,000 public chains were left out of co-occurrence clustering, as were roughly five repertoires with anomalous nucleotide sharing. Sourced from immuneACCESS, this table was stored by TCRdb with only in-frame sequences that have V and J called. A share of the clones is absent; for the studies checked, an unresolved V gene accounts for under half, and the remainder has no known explanation. V and J calls and clone size are those listed in that table; D and trimming were worked out from the DNA. The sample includes 100,000 to 150,000 clones, with roughly 75% observed a single time. The ten largest account for 3.3% of the sample.

The sequencing input was PBMCs. The chain employs TRBV19 and TRBJ2-1; 9 bases in the junction line up with TRBD2. The clonotype was recovered from a woman between 45 and 65 years old in good health and CMV-seronegative. CDR3 protein: CASAGGQINEQFF. At the DNA level, the sequence is TGTGCCAGCGCGGGGGGGCAGATCAATGAGCAGTTCTTC.